The clone carrying this TCR beta chain was seen at least ten times. What it binds is unknown. The entry originates in a study of beta chain bispecific antibodies for T cell cancers. Study-wide background: Surface TRBV12 (TRBV12-3) was on Jurkat, TRBV5-5 on HPB-ALL.

TCRdb called the 5' RACE reads again in MiXCR, with one record for every CDR3 protein. Among about 17,000 distinct CDR3 sequences listed, roughly 1.9% were seen once. Whole-study findings and limits: Normal T cells contributed less of the targeted TRBV signal than the leukemia cells did. TRBV5-6, highly similar to TRBV5-5, is cross-recognized by anti-TRBV5-5 antibody.

With 4 bases removed from V and 1 base from J, the gap between germline ends came to 10 bases. From germline, CDR1 is SNHLY and CDR2 FYNNEI. The CDR3 has 14 amino acids. Expansion lasted two to three days, with either anti-CD3 antibody OKT3 or CD3/CD28 beads. About 50,000 normal T cells were cocultured with about 50,000 target cells and bispecific antibody. Sequences were obtained from healthy donor T cells cultured with leukemia cells. The chain is built from TRBV2 and TRBJ1-1; D is unclear. This clonotype originated in a human donor in good health. Some clones in this sample may be carry-over from other donors' samples. Written as DNA, the CDR3 is TGTGCCAGCAGTGGGGGTGGAGCGAACACTGAAGCTTTCTTT. Amino acid sequence: CASSGGGANTEAFF.